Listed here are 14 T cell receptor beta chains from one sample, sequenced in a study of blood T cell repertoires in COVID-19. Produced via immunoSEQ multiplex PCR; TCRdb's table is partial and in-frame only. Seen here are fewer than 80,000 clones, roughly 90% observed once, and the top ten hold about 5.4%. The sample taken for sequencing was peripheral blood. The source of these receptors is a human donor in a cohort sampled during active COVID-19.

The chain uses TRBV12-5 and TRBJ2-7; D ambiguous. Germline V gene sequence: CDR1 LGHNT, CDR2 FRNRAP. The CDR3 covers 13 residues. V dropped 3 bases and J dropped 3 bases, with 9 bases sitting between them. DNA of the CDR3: TGTGCTAGTGGTTTTGTCCGTAACTACGAGCAGTACTTC. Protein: CASGFVRNYEQYF.

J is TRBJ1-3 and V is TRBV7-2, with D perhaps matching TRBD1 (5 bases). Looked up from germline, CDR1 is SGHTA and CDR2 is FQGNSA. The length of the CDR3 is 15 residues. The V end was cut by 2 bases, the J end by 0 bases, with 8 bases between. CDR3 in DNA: TGTGCCAGCAGCTTATTGGGGGGCTCTGGAAACACCATATATTTT. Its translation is CASSLLGGSGNTIYF.

As DNA, the CDR3 is TGTGCCAGCAGCCCACTAGCGCCCCCCGATACGCAGTATTTT. Encoded protein: CASSPLAPPDTQYF. J is TRBJ2-3 and V is TRBV7-2, with TRBD2 identical over 7 bases. V shed 5 bases, J shed 6 bases, and the junction held 8 bases outside the gene matches. Germline V CDR1 and CDR2: SGHTA, FQGNSA. The CDR3 covers 14 residues.

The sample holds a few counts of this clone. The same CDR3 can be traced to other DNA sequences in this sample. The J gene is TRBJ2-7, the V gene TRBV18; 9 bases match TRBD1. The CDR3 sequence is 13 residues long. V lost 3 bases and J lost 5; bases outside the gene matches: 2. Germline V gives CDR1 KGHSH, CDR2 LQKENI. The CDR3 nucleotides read TGTGCCAGCTCACCGGGACAGGGCGACGAGCAGTACTTC. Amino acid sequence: CASSPGQGDEQYF.

Written as DNA, the CDR3 is TGTGCCAGTCGTCGGGGATCCGCTAACACTGAAGCTTTCTTT. Translated: CASRRGSANTEAFF. The chain carries TRBV19 and TRBJ1-1, with D hard to call. With 8 bases removed from V and 2 bases from J, the gap between germline ends came to 15 bases. CDR1 is LNHDA, CDR2 SQIVND, per germline (reference sequence). The CDR3 is made up of 14 amino acids.

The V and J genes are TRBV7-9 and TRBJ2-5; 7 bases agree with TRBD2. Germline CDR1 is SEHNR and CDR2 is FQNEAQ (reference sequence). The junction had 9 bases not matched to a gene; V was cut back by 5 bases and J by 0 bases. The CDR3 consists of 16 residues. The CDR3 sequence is CASSQAGRGYQETQYF. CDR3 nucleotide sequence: TGTGCCAGCAGCCAAGCCGGGCGGGGGTACCAAGAGACCCAGTACTTC.

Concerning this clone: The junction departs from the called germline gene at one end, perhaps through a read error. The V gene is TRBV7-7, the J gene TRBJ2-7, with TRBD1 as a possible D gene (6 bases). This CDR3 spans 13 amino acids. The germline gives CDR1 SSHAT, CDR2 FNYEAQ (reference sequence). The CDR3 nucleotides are TGTGCTAGCAGCCCAGGGGTGGTTCACGAGCAGTACTTC. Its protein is CASSPGVVHEQYF.

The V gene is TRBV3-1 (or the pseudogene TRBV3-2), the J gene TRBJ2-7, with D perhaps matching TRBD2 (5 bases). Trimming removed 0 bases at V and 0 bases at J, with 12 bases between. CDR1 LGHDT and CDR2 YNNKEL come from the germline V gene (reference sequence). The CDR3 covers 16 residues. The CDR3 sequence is CASSQDGSALSYEQYF. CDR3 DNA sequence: TGTGCCAGCAGCCAAGATGGTAGCGCGCTCTCCTACGAGCAGTACTTC.

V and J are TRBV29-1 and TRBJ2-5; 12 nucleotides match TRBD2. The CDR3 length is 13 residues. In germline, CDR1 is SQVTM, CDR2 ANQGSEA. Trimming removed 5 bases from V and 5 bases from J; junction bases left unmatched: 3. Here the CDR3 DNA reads TGCAGCGTTCGACTAGCGGGGGCCGAGACCCAGTACTTC. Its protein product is CSVRLAGAETQYF.

CDR3 region: CASSDRRGSKETQYF. DNA for the CDR3: TGTGCCAGCAGTGATCGGCGGGGGTCGAAAGAGACCCAGTACTTC. This chain connects TRBV25-1 to TRBJ2-5; 7 nucleotides agree with TRBD2. Looked up from germline, CDR1 is MGHDK and CDR2 is SYGVNS. CDR3 length equals 15 residues. J lost 3 bases, V lost 3 bases, and 7 bases had no gene match.

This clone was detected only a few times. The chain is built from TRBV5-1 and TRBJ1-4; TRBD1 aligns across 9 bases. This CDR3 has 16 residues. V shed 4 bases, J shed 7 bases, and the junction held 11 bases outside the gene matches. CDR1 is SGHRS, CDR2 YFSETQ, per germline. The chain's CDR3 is CASSAGTGRIGEKLFF. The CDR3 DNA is TGCGCCAGCAGCGCAGGGACAGGGCGGATCGGTGAAAAACTGTTTTTT.

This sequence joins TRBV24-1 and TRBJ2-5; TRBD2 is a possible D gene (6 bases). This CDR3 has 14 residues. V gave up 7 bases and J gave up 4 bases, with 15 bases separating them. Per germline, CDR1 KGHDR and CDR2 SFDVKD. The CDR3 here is CATSPPAGPETQYF. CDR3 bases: TGTGCCACCAGCCCTCCTGCGGGGCCAGAGACCCAGTACTTC.

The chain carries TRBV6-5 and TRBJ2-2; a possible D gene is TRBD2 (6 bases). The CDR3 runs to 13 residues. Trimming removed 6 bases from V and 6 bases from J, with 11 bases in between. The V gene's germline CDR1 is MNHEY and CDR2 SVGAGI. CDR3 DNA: TGTGCCAGCAGAACAGCGGGCCCCGGGGAGCTGTTTTTT. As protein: CASRTAGPGELFF.

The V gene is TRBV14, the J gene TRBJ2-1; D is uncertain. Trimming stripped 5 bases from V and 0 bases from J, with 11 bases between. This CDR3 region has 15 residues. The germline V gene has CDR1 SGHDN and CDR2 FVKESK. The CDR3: CASSSDTTSYNEQFF. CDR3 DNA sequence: TGTGCCAGCAGCTCCGACACCACCTCCTACAATGAGCAGTTCTTC.